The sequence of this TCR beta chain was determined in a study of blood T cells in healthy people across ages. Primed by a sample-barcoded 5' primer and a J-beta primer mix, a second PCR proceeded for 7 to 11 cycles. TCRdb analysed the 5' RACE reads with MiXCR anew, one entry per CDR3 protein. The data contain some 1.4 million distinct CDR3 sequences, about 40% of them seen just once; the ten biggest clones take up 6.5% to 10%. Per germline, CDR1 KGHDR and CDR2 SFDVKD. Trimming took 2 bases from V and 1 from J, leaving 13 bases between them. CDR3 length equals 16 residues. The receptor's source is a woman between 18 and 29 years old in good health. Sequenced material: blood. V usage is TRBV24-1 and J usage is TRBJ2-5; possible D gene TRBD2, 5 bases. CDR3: CATSDSGVGIQETQYF. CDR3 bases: TGTGCCACCAGTGATTCCGGGGTAGGGATCCAAGAGACCCAGTACTTC.